The 3 T cell receptor beta chains in this list originate from one sample, sequenced in a study of CD8+ T cells in alopecia areata. TCR sequencing used cDNA made by reverse transcription of extracted RNA. The data were produced by immunoSEQ multiplex PCR, yet TCRdb's version contains in-frame clones alone and is incomplete. The record shows some 120,000 clones for this sample, with no singletons present. Sequencing was carried out using lesional skin. These receptors all stem from a C3H/HeJ mouse with alopecia areata. MHC haplotype: H2-k.

As to this clone: TCRdb's protein and the translated DNA diverge at residue 11; the protein reported here is the translation of the DNA. Gene names and germline refer to mouse. Read data end 3 residues before the CDR3 end; the end is taken from the germline J gene. This chain connects TRBV17 to TRBJ1-3, with D maybe TRBD1 (6 bases). The germline CDR1 and CDR2 sequences are MNHDT and YYDKIL. Between the trimmed V and J ends, which lost 5 bases and 0 bases, there was a span of 8 bases. The CDR3 contains 14 residues. This CDR3 is CASSRQVSGNTLYF. Incomplete CDR3 DNA: TGTGCTAGCAGTCGACAGGTTTCTGGAAATACG.

On this clone: Each gene name is a mouse one. The missing CDR3 end, 4 residues past where the read stops, is filled in from the germline J gene. The chain links TRBV19 to TRBJ1-4; TRBD1 matches at 10 bases. The CDR3 is 15 amino acids. Germline-derived CDR1 and CDR2 are FNHDT and SITEND (reference sequence). Trimming removed 4 bases from V and 3 bases from J; junction bases left unmatched: 3. The CDR3 loop reads CASSLDRGPNERLFF. CDR3 DNA (partial): TGTGCCAGCAGTCTAGACAGGGGGCCCAACGAA.

As to this clone: Gene and germline names: mouse. Read coverage stops 4 residues before the CDR3 terminus; the germline J gene supplies the remainder. Other DNA sequences in this sample translate to the same CDR3. This rearrangement joins TRBV1 to TRBJ1-4; possible D gene TRBD1, 6 bases. Germline assignment: CDR1 NSQYPW and CDR2 LRSPGD (reference sequence). This CDR3 has 14 residues. Trimming shortened V by 3 bases and J by 4 bases, and 9 bases separated the two germline ends. CDR3 DNA (partial): TGCACCTGCAGTGCCGGGGGGCGCAACGAA. As protein: CTCSAGGRNE. The whole CDR3 protein is CTCSAGGRNERLFF.